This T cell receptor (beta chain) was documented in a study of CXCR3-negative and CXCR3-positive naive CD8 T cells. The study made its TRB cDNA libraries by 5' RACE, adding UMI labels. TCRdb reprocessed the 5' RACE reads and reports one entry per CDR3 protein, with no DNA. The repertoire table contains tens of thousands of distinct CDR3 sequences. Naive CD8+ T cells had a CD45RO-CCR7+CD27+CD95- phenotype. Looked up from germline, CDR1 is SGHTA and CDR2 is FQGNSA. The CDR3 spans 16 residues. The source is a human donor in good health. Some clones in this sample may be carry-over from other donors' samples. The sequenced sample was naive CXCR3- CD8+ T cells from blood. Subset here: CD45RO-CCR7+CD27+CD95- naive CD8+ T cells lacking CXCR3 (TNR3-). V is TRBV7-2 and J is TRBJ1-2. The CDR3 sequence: CASSPGGMVPNYGYTF.